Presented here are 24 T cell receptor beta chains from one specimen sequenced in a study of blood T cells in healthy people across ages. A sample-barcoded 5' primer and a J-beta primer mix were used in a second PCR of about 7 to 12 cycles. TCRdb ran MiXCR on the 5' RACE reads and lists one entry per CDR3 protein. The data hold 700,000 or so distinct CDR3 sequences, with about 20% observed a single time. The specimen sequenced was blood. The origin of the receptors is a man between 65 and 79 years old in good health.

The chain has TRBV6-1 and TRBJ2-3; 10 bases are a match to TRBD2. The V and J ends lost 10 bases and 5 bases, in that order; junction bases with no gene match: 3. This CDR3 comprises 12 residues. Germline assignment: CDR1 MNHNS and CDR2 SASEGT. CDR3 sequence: CATTSGEDTQYF. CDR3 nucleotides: TGTGCCACCACTAGCGGGGAAGATACGCAGTATTTT.

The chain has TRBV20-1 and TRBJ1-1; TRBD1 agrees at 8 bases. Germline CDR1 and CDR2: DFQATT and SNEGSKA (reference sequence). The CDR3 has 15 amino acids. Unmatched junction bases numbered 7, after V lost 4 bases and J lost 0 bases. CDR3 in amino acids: CSAIRPGQVNTEAFF. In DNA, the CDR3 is TGCAGTGCTATACGCCCGGGACAGGTGAACACTGAAGCTTTCTTT.

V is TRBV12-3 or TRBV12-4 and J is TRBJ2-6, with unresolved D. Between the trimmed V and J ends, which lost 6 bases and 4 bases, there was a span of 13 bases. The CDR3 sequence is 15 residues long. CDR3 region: CASSHNMVGANVLTF. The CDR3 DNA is TGTGCCAGCAGCCACAACATGGTCGGGGCCAACGTCCTGACTTTC.

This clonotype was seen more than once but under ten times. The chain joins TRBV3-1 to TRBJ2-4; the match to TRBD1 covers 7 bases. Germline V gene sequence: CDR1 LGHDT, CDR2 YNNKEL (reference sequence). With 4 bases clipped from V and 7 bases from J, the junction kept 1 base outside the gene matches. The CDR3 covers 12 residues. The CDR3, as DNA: TGTGCCAGCAGCCCGACAGGGAACATTCAGTACTTC. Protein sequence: CASSPTGNIQYF.

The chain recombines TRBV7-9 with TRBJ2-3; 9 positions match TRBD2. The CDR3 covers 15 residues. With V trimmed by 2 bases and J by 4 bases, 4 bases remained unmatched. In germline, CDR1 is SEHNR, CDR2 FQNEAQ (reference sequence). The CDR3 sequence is CASSLQAGGSDTQYF. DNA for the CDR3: TGTGCCAGCAGCTTACAAGCGGGAGGTTCAGATACGCAGTATTTT.

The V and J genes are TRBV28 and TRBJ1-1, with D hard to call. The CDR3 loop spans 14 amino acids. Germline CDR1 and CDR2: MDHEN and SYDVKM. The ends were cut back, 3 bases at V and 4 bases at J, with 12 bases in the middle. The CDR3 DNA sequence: TGTGCCAGCAGTTTCCCCGGGCGGGGCACTGAAGCTTTCTTT. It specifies CASSFPGRGTEAFF. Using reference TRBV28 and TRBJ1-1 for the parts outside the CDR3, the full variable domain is DVKVTQSSRYLVKRTGEKVFLECVQDMDHENMFWYRQDPGLGLRLIYFSYDVKMKEKGDIPEGYSVSREKKERFSLILESASTNQTSMYLCASSFPGRGTEAFFGQGTRLTVV.

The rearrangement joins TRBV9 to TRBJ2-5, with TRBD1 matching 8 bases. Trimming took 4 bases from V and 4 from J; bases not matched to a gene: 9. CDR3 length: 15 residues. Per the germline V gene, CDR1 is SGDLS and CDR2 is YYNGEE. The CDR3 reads CASSLDRGKGETQYF. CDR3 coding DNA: TGTGCCAGCAGCCTCGACAGGGGAAAAGGAGAGACCCAGTACTTC. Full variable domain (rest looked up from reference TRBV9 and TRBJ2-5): DSGVTQTPKHLITATGQRVTLRCSPRSGDLSVYWYQQSLDQGLQFLIQYYNGEERAKGNILERFSAQQFPDLHSELNLSSLELGDSALYFCASSLDRGKGETQYFGPGTRLLVL.

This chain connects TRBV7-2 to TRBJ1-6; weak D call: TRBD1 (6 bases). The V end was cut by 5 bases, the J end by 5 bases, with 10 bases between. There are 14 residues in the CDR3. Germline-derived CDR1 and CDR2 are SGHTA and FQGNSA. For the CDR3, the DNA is TGTGCCAGCAGCCATAGGACAGATAATTCACCCCTCCACTTT. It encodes CASSHRTDNSPLHF.

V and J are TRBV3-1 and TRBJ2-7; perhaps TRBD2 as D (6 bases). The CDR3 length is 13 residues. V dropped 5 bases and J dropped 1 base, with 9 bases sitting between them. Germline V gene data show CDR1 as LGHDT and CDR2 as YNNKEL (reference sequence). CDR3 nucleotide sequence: TGTGCCAGCAGCTCGGGACTGTCCTACGAGCAGTACTTC. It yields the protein CASSSGLSYEQYF.

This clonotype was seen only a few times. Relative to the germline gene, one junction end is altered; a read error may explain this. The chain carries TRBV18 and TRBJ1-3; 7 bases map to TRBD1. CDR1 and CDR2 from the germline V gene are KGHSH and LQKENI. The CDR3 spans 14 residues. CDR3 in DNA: TGTGCCAGCTCACTACAGGGGACTGGAAACACCACATATTTT. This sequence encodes CASSLQGTGNTTYF. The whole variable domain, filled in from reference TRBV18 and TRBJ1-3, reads NAGVMQNPRHLVRRRGQEARLRCSPMKGHSHVYWYRQLPEEGLKFMVYLQKENIIDESGMPKERFSAEFPKEGPSILRIQQVVRGDSAAYFCASSLQGTGNTTYFGEGSWLTVV.

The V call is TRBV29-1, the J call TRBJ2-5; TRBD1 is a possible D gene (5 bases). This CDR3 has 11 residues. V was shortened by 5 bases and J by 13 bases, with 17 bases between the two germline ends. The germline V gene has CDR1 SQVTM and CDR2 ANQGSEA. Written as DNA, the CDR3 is TGCAGCGTTCGGCAGGGTCGGTGGCTGTACTTC. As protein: CSVRQGRWLYF.

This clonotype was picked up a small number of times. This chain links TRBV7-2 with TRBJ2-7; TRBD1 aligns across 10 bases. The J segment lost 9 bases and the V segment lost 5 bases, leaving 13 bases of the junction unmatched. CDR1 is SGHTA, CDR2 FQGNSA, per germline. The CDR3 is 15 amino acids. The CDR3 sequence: CASSPRDRGFHVQYF. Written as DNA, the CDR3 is TGTGCCAGCAGCCCTCGGGACAGGGGCTTCCACGTGCAGTACTTC. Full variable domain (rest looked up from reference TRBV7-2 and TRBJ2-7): GAGVSQSPSNKVTEKGKDVELRCDPISGHTALYWYRQSLGQGLEFLIYFQGNSAPDKSGLPSDRFSAERTGGSVSTLTIQRTQQEDSAVYLCASSPRDRGFHVQYFGPGTRLTVT.

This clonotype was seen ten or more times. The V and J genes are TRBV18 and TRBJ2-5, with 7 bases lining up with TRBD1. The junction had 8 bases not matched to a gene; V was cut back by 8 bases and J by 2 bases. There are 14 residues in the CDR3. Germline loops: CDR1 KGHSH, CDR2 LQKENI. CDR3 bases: TGTGCCAGCAGTCCGCCGGGACAGCAAGAGACCCAGTACTTC. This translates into CASSPPGQQETQYF.

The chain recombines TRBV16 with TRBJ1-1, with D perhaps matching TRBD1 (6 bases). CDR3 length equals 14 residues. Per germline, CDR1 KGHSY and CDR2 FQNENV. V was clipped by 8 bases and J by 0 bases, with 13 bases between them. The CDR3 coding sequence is TGTGCCAGCGCCAGGCAGGGGCTGAACACTGAAGCTTTCTTT. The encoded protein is CASARQGLNTEAFF.

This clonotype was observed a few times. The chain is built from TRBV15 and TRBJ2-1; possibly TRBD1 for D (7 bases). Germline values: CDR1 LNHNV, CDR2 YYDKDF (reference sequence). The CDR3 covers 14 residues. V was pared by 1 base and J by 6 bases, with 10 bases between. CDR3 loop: CATSRGQGGNEQFF. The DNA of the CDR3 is TGTGCCACCAGCAGAGGACAGGGAGGCAATGAGCAGTTCTTC.

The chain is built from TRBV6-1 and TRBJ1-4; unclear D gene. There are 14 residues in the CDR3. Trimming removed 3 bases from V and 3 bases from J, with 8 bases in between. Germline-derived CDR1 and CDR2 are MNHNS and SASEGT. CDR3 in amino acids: CASSDRRPNEKLFF. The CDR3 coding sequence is TGTGCCAGCAGTGACCGTCGTCCTAATGAAAAACTGTTTTTT.

The chain's CDR3 is CSVEGQGGTEQFF. DNA for the CDR3: TGCAGCGTTGAGGGACAGGGGGGGACTGAGCAGTTCTTC. The chain is built from TRBV29-1 and TRBJ2-1; 11 nucleotides line up with TRBD1. The V gene's germline CDR1 is SQVTM and CDR2 ANQGSEA. The CDR3 is 13 amino acids. Trimming took 3 bases from V and 9 from J; bases not matched to a gene: 4.

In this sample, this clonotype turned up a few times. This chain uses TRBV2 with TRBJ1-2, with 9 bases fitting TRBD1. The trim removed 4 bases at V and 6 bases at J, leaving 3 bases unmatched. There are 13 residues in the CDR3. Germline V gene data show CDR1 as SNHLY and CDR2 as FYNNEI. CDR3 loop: CASSVGQGDGYTF. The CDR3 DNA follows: TGTGCCAGCAGTGTGGGACAGGGTGATGGCTACACCTTC.

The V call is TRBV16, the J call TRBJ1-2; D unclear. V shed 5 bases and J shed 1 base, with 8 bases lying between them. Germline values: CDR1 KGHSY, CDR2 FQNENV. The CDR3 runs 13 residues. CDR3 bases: TGTGCCAGCAGCGCCGGGAATAACTATGGCTACACCTTC. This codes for CASSAGNNYGYTF.

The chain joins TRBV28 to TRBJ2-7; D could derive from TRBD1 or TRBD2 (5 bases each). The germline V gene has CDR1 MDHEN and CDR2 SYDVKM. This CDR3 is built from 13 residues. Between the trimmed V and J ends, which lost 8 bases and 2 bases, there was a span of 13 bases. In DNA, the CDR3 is TGTGCCAGCGCCGGGACGAATACCTACGAGCAGTACTTC. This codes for CASAGTNTYEQYF.

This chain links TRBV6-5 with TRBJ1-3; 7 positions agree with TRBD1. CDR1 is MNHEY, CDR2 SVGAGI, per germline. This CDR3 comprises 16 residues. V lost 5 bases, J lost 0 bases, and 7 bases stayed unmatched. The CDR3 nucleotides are TGTGCCAGCAGTAACCGACAGGGCTACTCTGGAAACACCATATATTTT. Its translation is CASSNRQGYSGNTIYF.

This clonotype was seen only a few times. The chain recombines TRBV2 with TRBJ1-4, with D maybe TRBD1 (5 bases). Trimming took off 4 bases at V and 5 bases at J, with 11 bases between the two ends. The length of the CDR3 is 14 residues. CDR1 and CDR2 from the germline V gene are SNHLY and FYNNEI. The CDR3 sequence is CASSVGGNNEKLFF. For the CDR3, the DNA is TGTGCCAGCAGTGTGGGGGGGAACAATGAAAAACTGTTTTTT.

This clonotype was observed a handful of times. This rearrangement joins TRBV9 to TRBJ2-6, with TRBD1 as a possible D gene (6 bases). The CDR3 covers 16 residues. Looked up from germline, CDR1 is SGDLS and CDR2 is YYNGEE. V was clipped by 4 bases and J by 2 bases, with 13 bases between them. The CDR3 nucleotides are TGTGCCAGCAGCCCCAGGGGCGGTCCTGGGGCCAACGTCCTGACTTTC. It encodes CASSPRGGPGANVLTF.

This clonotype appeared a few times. As DNA, the CDR3 is TGCGCCAGCAGCCAAGAAGCCGGGGTCGGGGAGCTGTTTTTT. Translated, it gives CASSQEAGVGELFF. This sequence joins TRBV4-3 and TRBJ2-2; D might be TRBD2 (5 bases). The V gene's germline CDR1 is LGHNA and CDR2 YSLEER. V lost 0 bases and J 7 bases, leaving 9 bases between the germline ends. The CDR3 contains 14 residues.